Presented here are 4 T cell receptor beta chains from one specimen sequenced in a study of T cells after yellow fever vaccination. MiXCR was run by TCRdb on the 5' RACE reads, yielding one entry per CDR3 protein. The profile shows about 110,000 distinct CDR3 sequences, 8% to 9.5% of them singletons. This sample comprised CD8+ T cells sorted from PBMCs, obtained 45 days after the yellow fever booster vaccination. The receptor source for this set is a young man who received the YFV17D yellow fever vaccine.

This clonotype showed up many times. The rearrangement links TRBV29-1 to TRBJ2-5; D ambiguous. Trimming removed 4 bases at V and 2 bases at J, with 8 bases between. The CDR3 contains 12 residues. Per the germline V gene, CDR1 is SQVTM and CDR2 is ANQGSEA. The CDR3 reads CSVVIEQETQYF. The CDR3 bases are TGCAGCGTTGTCATCGAACAAGAGACCCAGTACTTC.

This clonotype was detected many times. The chain has TRBV20-1 and TRBJ2-1; D might be TRBD2 (6 bases). CDR1 and CDR2 from the germline V gene are DFQATT and SNEGSKA (reference sequence). CDR3 length equals 15 residues. Trimming shortened V by 0 bases and J by 0 bases, and 9 bases separated the two germline ends. In DNA, the CDR3 is TGCAGTGCTAGAGATGGGACTTCCTCCTACAATGAGCAGTTCTTC. As protein: CSARDGTSSYNEQFF.

This rearrangement joins TRBV7-8 to TRBJ2-2; D remains ambiguous. The CDR3 extends over 14 amino acids. V was clipped by 1 base and J by 2 bases, with 5 bases between them. Germline V gene sequence: CDR1 SGHVS, CDR2 FQNEAQ. This CDR3 is CASSLDSNTGELFF. In DNA form, the CDR3 reads TGTGCCAGCAGCTTAGACAGTAACACCGGGGAGCTGTTTTTT.

The table lists this clonotype with a few counts. This sequence joins TRBV6-1 and TRBJ2-7; perhaps TRBD1 as D (6 bases). Trimming removed 6 bases from V and 0 bases from J, with 21 bases in between. The germline V gene encodes CDR1 MNHNS and CDR2 SASEGT. The CDR3 is made up of 17 amino acids. For the CDR3, the DNA is TGTGCCAGCAGCCACTATCCCAGGACAGTTAGCTCCTACGAGCAGTACTTC. Translating it yields CASSHYPRTVSSYEQYF.